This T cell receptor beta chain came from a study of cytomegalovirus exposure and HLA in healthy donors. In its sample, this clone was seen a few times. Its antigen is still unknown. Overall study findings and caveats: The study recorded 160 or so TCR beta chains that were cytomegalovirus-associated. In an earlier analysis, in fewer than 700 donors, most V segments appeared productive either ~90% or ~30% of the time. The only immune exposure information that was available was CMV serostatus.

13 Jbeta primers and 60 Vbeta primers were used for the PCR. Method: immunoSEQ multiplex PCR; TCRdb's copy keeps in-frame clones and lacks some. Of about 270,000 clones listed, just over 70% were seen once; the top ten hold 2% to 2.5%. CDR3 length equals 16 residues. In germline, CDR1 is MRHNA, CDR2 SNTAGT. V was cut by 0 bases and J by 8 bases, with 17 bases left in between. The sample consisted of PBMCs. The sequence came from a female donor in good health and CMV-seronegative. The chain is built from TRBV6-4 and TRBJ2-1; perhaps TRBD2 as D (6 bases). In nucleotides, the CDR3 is TGTGCCAGCAGTGACTCGACTAGGGAGATGTTCGATGAGCAGTTCTTC. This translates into CASSDSTREMFDEQFF.